Each of the 30 T cell receptor beta chains below was sequenced from the same sample in a study of identical twins. TCRdb called the 5' RACE reads again in MiXCR, with one record for every CDR3 protein. The top ten hold around 3.1% of the sample, which has some 500,000 distinct CDR3 sequences, 9.6% seen once. The same data also contributed to another study, on yellow fever vaccine responses in identical twins.

The sample consisted of PBMCs. These receptors came from a woman aged 18-29 years in good health.

This clonotype came up a few times. This chain uses TRBV12-3 or TRBV12-4 with TRBJ2-1, with 13 bases lining up with TRBD2. The CDR3 extends over 15 amino acids. The V gene end was trimmed by 5 bases and the J gene end by 8 bases; junction bases not matched to a gene: 6. The chain's CDR3 is CASSRGLAGWDEQFF. CDR3 sequence (DNA): TGTGCCAGCAGTAGGGGACTAGCGGGATGGGATGAGCAGTTCTTC.

This chain joins TRBV20-1 and TRBJ2-3; D remains ambiguous. The CDR3 spans 13 residues. Trimming removed 4 bases from V and 0 bases from J, with 8 bases in between. The germline V gene encodes CDR1 DFQATT and CDR2 SNEGSKA (reference sequence). The chain's CDR3 is CSAMLGSTDTQYF. The CDR3 bases are TGCAGTGCTATGTTAGGAAGCACAGATACGCAGTATTTT.

At least ten counts were recorded for this clonotype. The chain has TRBV6-1 and TRBJ2-7, with 10 bases that match TRBD2. V lost 6 bases and J lost 7; bases outside the gene matches: 9. The CDR3 spans 14 residues. Germline values: CDR1 MNHNS, CDR2 SASEGT. CDR3 in amino acids: CASRIGTSVGEQYF. The CDR3 DNA follows: TGTGCCAGCAGAATCGGGACTAGCGTTGGGGAGCAGTACTTC.

V and J are TRBV4-3 and TRBJ2-7; 10 bases fit TRBD2. The CDR3 covers 16 residues. Trimming at V came to 0 bases and at J to 9 bases, leaving 11 bases not matched to a gene. Germline V gene sequence: CDR1 LGHNA, CDR2 YSLEER. CDR3 residues: CASSQDRWLAGEGQYF. The CDR3 region has the DNA TGCGCCAGCAGCCAAGATCGGTGGCTAGCGGGAGAGGGGCAGTACTTC.

This clonotype appeared a few times. The CDR3 here is CASSYWGGGPYNEQFF. The CDR3 DNA reads TGTGCCAGCAGTTATTGGGGGGGGGGACCCTACAATGAGCAGTTCTTC. The J gene is TRBJ2-1, the V gene TRBV6-5; 7 bases fit TRBD2. Germline CDR1 MNHEY, CDR2 SVGAGI. V was clipped by 3 bases and J by 2 bases; unmatched bases: 7. The CDR3 sequence is 16 residues long.

The chain employs TRBV3-1 and TRBJ2-7; weak D call: TRBD2 (5 bases). Between the trimmed V and J ends, which lost 0 bases and 2 bases, there was a span of 11 bases. CDR1 is LGHDT, CDR2 YNNKEL, per germline (reference sequence). CDR3 length: 15 amino acids. CDR3 nucleotides: TGTGCCAGCAGCCAAGATCGGGGAGCCCCCTACGAGCAGTACTTC. It codes for CASSQDRGAPYEQYF.

The gene calls are TRBV14 and TRBJ2-5, with D perhaps TRBD1 or TRBD2 (5 bases each). The CDR3 spans 16 residues. In germline, CDR1 is SGHDN, CDR2 FVKESK. Trimming left V 8 bases short and J 0 bases short, with 19 bases between. DNA of the CDR3: TGTGCCAGCGGTACCGGGACCCGTTATTACCAAGAGACCCAGTACTTC. This sequence encodes CASGTGTRYYQETQYF.

The chain is built from TRBV3-1 and TRBJ2-3; the D call may be TRBD1 or TRBD2 (5 bases each). The CDR3 is 16 amino acids. Between the trimmed V and J ends, which lost 0 bases and 2 bases, there was a span of 12 bases. In germline, CDR1 is LGHDT, CDR2 YNNKEL (reference sequence). CDR3 sequence: CASSQEEPGPTDTQYF. The CDR3 region has the DNA TGTGCCAGCAGCCAAGAGGAACCGGGACCCACAGATACGCAGTATTTT.

The rearrangement links TRBV6-2 or TRBV6-3 to TRBJ1-5; D might be TRBD1 (5 bases). In germline, CDR1 is MNHEY, CDR2 SVGEGT. V was clipped by 5 bases and J by 5 bases, with 13 bases between them. The CDR3 runs 14 residues. DNA for the CDR3: TGTGCCAGCAGTACCGCTCGGGGCGATCAGCCCCAGCATTTT. Its translation: CASSTARGDQPQHF.

This clonotype has at least ten counts. The rearrangement joins TRBV7-9 to TRBJ2-7; 12 bases are a match to TRBD1. J gave up 6 bases and V 5 bases, and 5 bases lay outside the gene matches. The germline V gene has CDR1 SEHNR and CDR2 FQNEAQ (reference sequence). There are 14 residues in the CDR3. DNA of the CDR3: TGTGCCAGCAGCGCCCGGGACAGGGGGCGCGAGCAGTACTTC. Protein: CASSARDRGREQYF.

This clonotype was counted at least ten times. The chain carries TRBV25-1 and TRBJ1-2; TRBD1 is a possible D gene (5 bases). CDR3 length equals 14 residues. Germline values: CDR1 MGHDK, CDR2 SYGVNS. Between the trimmed V and J ends, which lost 4 bases and 0 bases, there was a span of 9 bases. CDR3 protein: CASSAPGPNYGYTF. DNA for the CDR3: TGTGCCAGCAGTGCCCCGGGGCCTAACTATGGCTACACCTTC.

The CDR3 sequence: CASRGGRSSYNEQFF. In nucleotides, the CDR3 is TGTGCCAGCAGGGGCGGGAGGTCGTCCTACAATGAGCAGTTCTTC. V is TRBV5-4 and J is TRBJ2-1, with TRBD2 matching over 8 bases. This CDR3 comprises 15 residues. Looked up from germline, CDR1 is SGHNT and CDR2 is YYREEE (reference sequence). The V and J ends lost 5 bases and 1 base, in that order; junction bases with no gene match: 5.

This clonotype has only a few counts. The V call is TRBV27, the J call TRBJ2-5, with D uncertain. CDR1 and CDR2 (germline): MNHEY, SMNVEV (reference sequence). V was clipped by 0 bases and J by 5 bases, with 13 bases between them. The CDR3 is 15 amino acids. Here the CDR3 reads CASSLSLGGYETQYF. In DNA form, the CDR3 reads TGTGCCAGCAGTTTATCCCTCGGTGGGTATGAGACCCAGTACTTC.

This CDR3 is CASSTLPGLAGGPTADTQYF. CDR3 bases: TGTGCCAGCAGTACCCTGCCGGGACTAGCGGGAGGGCCAACCGCAGATACGCAGTATTTT. J is TRBJ2-3 and V is TRBV6-2 or TRBV6-3, with 16 bases matching TRBD2. Germline V gives CDR1 MNHEY, CDR2 SVGEGT. This CDR3 comprises 20 residues. The trim removed 5 bases at V and 4 bases at J, leaving 15 bases unmatched.

The rearrangement links TRBV15 to TRBJ2-3; 9 positions agree with TRBD2. The germline gives CDR1 LNHNV, CDR2 YYDKDF (reference sequence). The CDR3 spans 18 residues. Trimming cost V 1 base and J 8 bases; bases outside gene matches: 16. CDR3 sequence reads: CATSRVGGGLAWIGTQYF. In DNA, the CDR3 is TGTGCCACCAGCAGAGTAGGGGGGGGACTAGCTTGGATCGGTACGCAGTATTTT.

V usage is TRBV7-2 and J usage is TRBJ2-7; D is perhaps TRBD2 (6 bases). V lost 7 bases and J lost 4, with 14 bases in between. CDR3 length equals 13 residues. CDR1 is SGHTA and CDR2 is FQGNSA in the germline V gene. The CDR3 DNA follows: TGTGCCAGCAACTCGGGGCTAGCGTACGAGCAGTACTTC. Protein: CASNSGLAYEQYF. The entire variable domain, with the rest obtained from reference TRBV7-2 and TRBJ2-7, is as follows: GAGVSQSPSNKVTEKGKDVELRCDPISGHTALYWYRQSLGQGLEFLIYFQGNSAPDKSGLPSDRFSAERTGGSVSTLTIQRTQQEDSAVYLCASNSGLAYEQYFGPGTRLTVT.

This clonotype came up a few times. V is TRBV6-1 and J is TRBJ1-1; no clear D. Trimming removed 6 bases from V and 3 bases from J, with 17 bases in between. The germline V gene encodes CDR1 MNHNS and CDR2 SASEGT. The CDR3 length is 15 residues. The CDR3 protein is CASSLGPTWYTEAFF. CDR3 in DNA: TGTGCCAGCAGCCTTGGACCTACCTGGTACACTGAAGCTTTCTTT.

This clonotype was seen a few times. The chain carries TRBV7-9 and TRBJ2-7, with D possibly matching TRBD2 (6 bases). The germline gives CDR1 SEHNR, CDR2 FQNEAQ (reference sequence). Trimming removed 2 bases at V and 7 bases at J, with 18 bases between. This CDR3 comprises 15 residues. CDR3: CASSLSGTYLSEQYF. Written as DNA, the CDR3 is TGTGCCAGCAGCTTATCGGGGACTTACTTATCAGAGCAGTACTTC. Full variable domain (remainder filled in from reference TRBV7-9 and TRBJ2-7): DTGVSQNPRHKITKRGQNVTFRCDPISEHNRLYWYRQTLGQGPEFLTYFQNEAQLEKSRLLSDRFSAERPKGSFSTLEIQRTEQGDSAMYLCASSLSGTYLSEQYFGPGTRLTVT.

This clonotype came up a few times. The CDR3 coding sequence is TGCAGTGCTAGTTTGGTGCGGACTAGCGGGAGGTTTTCCTACGAGCAGTACTTC. The encoded protein is CSASLVRTSGRFSYEQYF. The chain links TRBV20-1 to TRBJ2-7; 14 bases fit TRBD2. Trimming removed 3 bases from V and 1 base from J; junction bases left unmatched: 11. This CDR3 has 18 residues. Germline lookup yields CDR1 DFQATT and CDR2 SNEGSKA (reference sequence).

This clonotype was counted many times. V is TRBV5-1 and J is TRBJ2-2; D is possibly TRBD2 (6 bases). The CDR3 has 16 amino acids. CDR1 and CDR2 from the germline V gene are SGHRS and YFSETQ. V was cut by 5 bases and J by 2 bases, with 16 bases left in between. CDR3 DNA: TGCGCCAGCAGAGAAATGGAGGGGAGTAACACCGGGGAGCTGTTTTTT. This sequence encodes CASREMEGSNTGELFF.

This clonotype was observed a few times. This chain connects TRBV10-3 to TRBJ2-5; possibly TRBD1 for D (6 bases). This CDR3 contains 14 residues. Between the trimmed V and J ends, which lost 0 bases and 4 bases, there was a span of 9 bases. CDR1 and CDR2 from the germline V gene are ENHRY and SYGVKD. The CDR3 region has the DNA TGTGCCATCAGTGAGTCTGGCAGGGGAGAGACCCAGTACTTC. Residues: CAISESGRGETQYF.

This clonotype appeared many times. The rearrangement joins TRBV12-3 or TRBV12-4 to TRBJ2-2; TRBD1 might be the D (6 bases). The CDR3 runs 14 residues. With 7 bases removed from V and 7 bases from J, the gap between germline ends came to 16 bases. CDR3 DNA: TGTGCCAGCACCCAAGTACAGGGTAGCGGGGAGCTGTTTTTT. The encoded protein is CASTQVQGSGELFF.

The CDR3 DNA follows: TGTGCCAGCAGCTCCCCCGGGACTAGCCTCAATGAGCAGTTCTTC. It translates to CASSSPGTSLNEQFF. The chain is built from TRBV7-2 and TRBJ2-1; 9 bases are shared with TRBD2. This CDR3 is 15 amino acids long. With 4 bases clipped from V and 6 bases from J, the junction kept 7 bases outside the gene matches. Germline V lookup: CDR1 SGHTA, CDR2 FQGNSA.

This clonotype was counted between two and nine times. Here the CDR3 reads CASSQNHRGGTDTQYF. In DNA, the CDR3 is TGTGCCAGCAGCCAAAACCACAGGGGAGGCACAGATACGCAGTATTTT. This chain uses TRBV3-1 with TRBJ2-3; 7 bases line up with TRBD1. V dropped 2 bases and J dropped 1; count of bases not matched to a gene: 6. The CDR3 loop spans 16 amino acids. The V gene's germline CDR1 is LGHDT and CDR2 YNNKEL (reference sequence).

This clonotype showed up just a few times. The rearrangement uses TRBV7-9 and TRBJ2-2; D remains unclear. CDR1 is SEHNR and CDR2 is FQNEAQ in the germline V gene (reference sequence). Trimming stripped 1 base from V and 2 bases from J, with 8 bases between. The CDR3 is 15 amino acids. CDR3 in DNA: TGTGCCAGCAGCTTAGGAATCAGCAACACCGGGGAGCTGTTTTTT. Protein: CASSLGISNTGELFF.

This clonotype was seen ten or more times. V is TRBV12-5 and J is TRBJ2-1; TRBD1 aligns across 9 bases. CDR1 LGHNT and CDR2 FRNRAP come from the germline V gene. V lost 7 bases, J lost 6 bases, and 7 bases stayed unmatched. This CDR3 is 14 amino acids long. CDR3 nucleotide sequence: TGTGCTAGTGCCGCCGGGGACAGGGTCAATGAGCAGTTCTTC. As protein: CASAAGDRVNEQFF. The entire variable domain, with the rest obtained from reference TRBV12-5 and TRBJ2-1, is as follows: DARVTQTPRHKVTEMGQEVTMRCQPILGHNTVFWYRQTMMQGLELLAYFRNRAPLDDSGMPKDRFSAEMPDATLATLKIQPSEPRDSAVYFCASAAGDRVNEQFFGPGTRLTVL.

This clonotype has just a few counts. The chain employs TRBV7-8 and TRBJ2-7; weak D call: TRBD2 (6 bases). V was shortened by 1 base and J by 6 bases, with 7 bases between the two germline ends. This CDR3 is built from 12 residues. Per germline, CDR1 SGHVS and CDR2 FQNEAQ. CDR3 nucleotide sequence: TGTGCCAGCAGCTTAGGGGAGGTCGAGCAGTACTTC. Its translation: CASSLGEVEQYF.

This clonotype was recorded a few times. The chain links TRBV6-2 or TRBV6-3 to TRBJ2-7, with 12 bases that match TRBD2. The CDR3 sequence is 15 residues long. The V gene's germline CDR1 is MNHEY and CDR2 SVGEGT. Trimming removed 7 bases from V and 6 bases from J; junction bases left unmatched: 10. As DNA, the CDR3 is TGTGCCAGCAAGGACCTAGCGGGAGGGCTTTCCGAGCAGTACTTC. Its protein product is CASKDLAGGLSEQYF.

This rearrangement joins TRBV28 to TRBJ2-1; TRBD2 matches 8 bases. Germline loops: CDR1 MDHEN, CDR2 SYDVKM. The CDR3 sequence is 15 residues long. Losses at the gene ends were 3 bases for V and 9 bases for J; bases not matched to a gene: 10. Here the CDR3 reads CASSFLREGRGEQFF. The CDR3 DNA reads TGTGCCAGCAGTTTTTTACGGGAGGGCCGGGGTGAGCAGTTCTTC.

This clonotype was picked up a small number of times. The rearrangement joins TRBV3-1 to TRBJ2-7; D not resolved. Germline loops: CDR1 LGHDT, CDR2 YNNKEL (reference sequence). The V and J ends lost 0 bases and 5 bases respectively, with 8 bases between them. There are 13 residues in the CDR3. Here the CDR3 reads CASSQEWGDEQYF. CDR3 nucleotide sequence: TGTGCCAGCAGCCAAGAATGGGGTGACGAGCAGTACTTC.